Each of the 29 T cell receptor beta chains below was sequenced from the same sample in a study of blood T cells in healthy people across ages. Primers used in a second PCR of roughly 6 to 11 cycles were a sample-barcoded 5' primer and a J-beta primer mix. TCRdb called the 5' RACE reads again in MiXCR, with one record for every CDR3 protein. The sample holds some 940,000 distinct CDR3 sequences, about 27% seen once. The same sample was also studied in work on T cells of mothers and their children.

The sample was blood. The receptors come from a woman in her forties in good health.

The gene calls are TRBV29-1 and TRBJ1-1, with D possibly TRBD1 on 6 matching bases. The CDR3 totals 11 residues. The germline V gene encodes CDR1 SQVTM and CDR2 ANQGSEA. Trimming took 4 bases from V and 6 from J, leaving 9 bases between them. CDR3 nucleotide sequence: TGCAGCGTTGGGACAGTACCTGAAGCTTTCTTT. Translation gives CSVGTVPEAFF.

This clonotype was recorded at least ten times. At one end the junction does not follow the germline gene, possibly because of a read error. The chain uses TRBV7-2 and TRBJ2-5; no clear D. Germline V gene sequence: CDR1 SGHTA, CDR2 FQGNSA. The CDR3 contains 13 residues. The CDR3 DNA sequence: TGTGCTAGCAGCTTAACAGCCCAAGAGACCCAGTACTTC. It encodes CASSLTAQETQYF. Full variable domain (missing parts from reference TRBV7-2 and TRBJ2-5): GAGVSQSPSNKVTEKGKDVELRCDPISGHTALYWYRQSLGQGLEFLIYFQGNSAPDKSGLPSDRFSAERTGGSVSTLTIQRTQQEDSAVYLCASSLTAQETQYFGPGTRLLVL.

The V and J genes are TRBV28 and TRBJ2-5; D remains ambiguous. Germline CDR1 and CDR2: MDHEN and SYDVKM. The V end was cut by 7 bases, the J end by 11 bases, with 23 bases between. This CDR3 comprises 14 residues. CDR3 sequence: CASTGPLSYNEQYF. The CDR3 nucleotides read TGTGCCAGCACGGGTCCCTTAAGCTACAATGAGCAGTACTTC. The whole variable domain, filled in from reference TRBV28 and TRBJ2-5, reads DVKVTQSSRYLVKRTGEKVFLECVQDMDHENMFWYRQDPGLGLRLIYFSYDVKMKEKGDIPEGYSVSREKKERFSLILESASTNQTSMYLCASTGPLSYNEQYFGPGTRLLVL.

This clonotype showed up many times. The CDR3 region is CASSLPGGTGELFF. DNA of the CDR3: TGTGCCAGCAGTCTCCCTGGGGGGACCGGGGAGCTGTTTTTT. The chain links TRBV12-3 or TRBV12-4 to TRBJ2-2, with D possibly being TRBD2 (6 bases). CDR3 length: 14 amino acids. Trimming took 5 bases from V and 5 from J, leaving 12 bases between them.

This sequence joins TRBV7-2 and TRBJ2-3; 13 positions match TRBD2. J gave up 4 bases and V 4 bases, and 5 bases lay outside the gene matches. Germline CDR1 SGHTA, CDR2 FQGNSA. This CDR3 has 16 amino acids. CDR3 in amino acids: CTSSYRLAGGSDTQYF. CDR3 nucleotide sequence: TGTACCAGCAGCTACCGACTAGCGGGGGGATCAGATACGCAGTATTTT.

In its sample, this clonotype was seen a few times. One end of the junction varies from germline; a read error may be responsible. J is TRBJ1-3 and V is TRBV3-1; D uncertain. The germline V gene has CDR1 LGHDT and CDR2 YNNKEL (reference sequence). CDR3 length: 11 residues. CDR3 in amino acids: CASSLGNAIYF. The CDR3 DNA follows: TGTGCCAGCAGCCTCGGAAACGCCATATATTTT.

The chain is built from TRBV18 and TRBJ2-7; D is perhaps TRBD2 (6 bases). Per germline, CDR1 KGHSH and CDR2 LQKENI. This CDR3 spans 16 amino acids. V was clipped by 2 bases and J by 0 bases, with 14 bases between them. In DNA form, the CDR3 reads TGTGCCAGCTCACCAGGAGGGGCACAAAGCTCCTACGAGCAGTACTTC. This encodes CASSPGGAQSSYEQYF.

V is TRBV7-8 and J is TRBJ2-1; TRBD2 agrees at 12 bases. CDR3 length: 17 amino acids. The germline V gene has CDR1 SGHVS and CDR2 FQNEAQ. Unmatched junction bases numbered 15, after V lost 3 bases and J lost 12 bases. The CDR3 loop reads CASSLPETSGGLDGQFF. CDR3 nucleotides: TGTGCCAGCAGCTTGCCGGAAACTAGCGGGGGGTTAGATGGGCAGTTCTTC.

This clonotype was seen at least ten times. This chain uses TRBV11-2 with TRBJ1-2; weak D call: TRBD1 (5 bases). The ends were cut back, 5 bases at V and 9 bases at J, with 13 bases in the middle. Per the germline V gene, CDR1 is SGHAT and CDR2 is FQNNGV. The CDR3 is made up of 12 amino acids. CDR3: CASSQGEGSYTF. The CDR3 nucleotides read TGTGCCAGCAGCCAGGGTGAGGGGAGCTACACCTTC.

This clonotype has at least ten counts. The rearrangement joins TRBV12-3 or TRBV12-4 to TRBJ2-3, with TRBD1 matching 8 bases. V was pared by 3 bases and J by 5 bases, with 10 bases of the junction left unmatched. The CDR3 covers 16 residues. The CDR3 spells CASSFIQGAVRDTQYF. DNA of the CDR3: TGTGCCAGCAGTTTCATTCAGGGGGCGGTTAGAGATACGCAGTATTTT.

The V gene is TRBV27, the J gene TRBJ2-7; the match to TRBD2 covers 13 bases. With 9 bases clipped from V and 4 bases from J, the junction kept 3 bases outside the gene matches. The CDR3 is 13 residues long. The V gene's germline CDR1 is MNHEY and CDR2 SMNVEV (reference sequence). CDR3 coding DNA: TGTGCCAGTGGACTAGCGGGAGAATACGAGCAGTACTTC. It specifies CASGLAGEYEQYF.

The chain has TRBV3-1 and TRBJ1-5, with TRBD1 as a possible D gene (5 bases). V lost 4 bases to trimming and J lost 6 bases, with 13 bases between them. The CDR3 consists of 14 residues. Germline V gene lookup returns CDR1 LGHDT and CDR2 YNNKEL (reference sequence). CDR3 region: CASSPLGGTQPQHF. The CDR3 DNA reads as TGTGCCAGCAGCCCCCTCGGAGGGACTCAGCCCCAGCATTTT. Supplemented by reference TRBV3-1 and TRBJ1-5, the full variable domain reads DTAVSQTPKYLVTQMGNDKSIKCEQNLGHDTMYWYKQDSKKFLKIMFSYNNKELIINETVPNRFSPKSPDKAHLNLHINSLELGDSAVYFCASSPLGGTQPQHFGDGTRLSIL.

This clonotype was observed many times. The J gene is TRBJ2-3, the V gene TRBV7-2; no firm D call. CDR1 and CDR2 (germline): SGHTA, FQGNSA. With 5 bases removed from V and 2 bases from J, the gap between germline ends came to 17 bases. The CDR3 is 16 amino acids. CDR3 coding DNA: TGTGCCAGCAGCCCCGACGCTTTAATTATCACAGATACGCAGTATTTT. Protein product: CASSPDALIITDTQYF.

Of note for this clonotype: This may be a read error: a much more frequent sequence differs by one nucleotide. The chain couples TRBV2 to TRBJ2-7; 8 nucleotides align to TRBD1. CDR1 SNHLY and CDR2 FYNNEI come from the germline V gene. The length of the CDR3 is 15 residues. V trimming: 4 bases; J trimming: 0 bases; junction bases outside the gene matches: 5. The CDR3 sequence: CASSGDRGFSYEQYF. For the CDR3, the DNA is TGTGCCAGCAGTGGAGACAGGGGATTCTCCTACGAGCAGTACTTC.

This clonotype showed up just a few times. The chain carries TRBV27 and TRBJ1-6, with a weak D call TRBD1 (6 bases). Germline V gene data show CDR1 as MNHEY and CDR2 as SMNVEV (reference sequence). With 2 bases removed from V and 0 bases from J, the gap between germline ends came to 14 bases. This CDR3 is built from 18 residues. This CDR3 reads CASSLRKQGFSYNSPLHF. As DNA, the CDR3 is TGTGCCAGCAGTTTACGGAAACAGGGCTTCTCCTATAATTCACCCCTCCACTTT.

The chain links TRBV18 to TRBJ2-1; 10 bases agree with TRBD1. Germline lookup yields CDR1 KGHSH and CDR2 LQKENI. V dropped 4 bases and J dropped 10; count of bases not matched to a gene: 10. The CDR3 consists of 15 residues. CDR3 loop: CASSRGGQGFYEQFF. The DNA of the CDR3 is TGTGCCAGCTCACGGGGGGGACAGGGGTTCTACGAGCAGTTCTTC.

This clonotype was recorded at least ten times. The CDR3 loop reads CSARDNLQQYF. Written as DNA, the CDR3 is TGCAGTGCTAGAGATAACCTTCAACAGTACTTC. The chain is built from TRBV20-1 and TRBJ2-7, with D unclear. V was shortened by 0 bases and J by 10 bases, with 10 bases between the two germline ends. CDR1 and CDR2 (germline): DFQATT, SNEGSKA (reference sequence). The CDR3 length is 11 residues.

The rearrangement links TRBV7-9 to TRBJ2-7; 9 nucleotides match TRBD2. The V and J ends lost 5 bases and 5 bases, in that order; junction bases with no gene match: 10. Germline V gives CDR1 SEHNR, CDR2 FQNEAQ (reference sequence). The length of the CDR3 is 15 residues. The CDR3 DNA is TGTGCCAGCAGCCTCATTCTAGCGGGGAGCAACGAGCAGTACTTC. It is translated as CASSLILAGSNEQYF. The whole variable domain, remainder taken from reference TRBV7-9 and TRBJ2-7, is DTGVSQNPRHKITKRGQNVTFRCDPISEHNRLYWYRQTLGQGPEFLTYFQNEAQLEKSRLLSDRFSAERPKGSFSTLEIQRTEQGDSAMYLCASSLILAGSNEQYFGPGTRLTVT.

This clonotype was counted a few times. The V and J genes are TRBV3-1 and TRBJ1-6; TRBD1 is a possible D gene (5 bases). V was clipped by 0 bases and J by 0 bases, with 12 bases between them. The CDR3 runs 18 residues. In germline, CDR1 is LGHDT, CDR2 YNNKEL (reference sequence). CDR3 sequence (DNA): TGTGCCAGCAGCCAAGATTTGGGACCAAGCTCCTATAATTCACCCCTCCACTTT. Its protein product is CASSQDLGPSSYNSPLHF.

This clonotype has more than one count but fewer than ten. This rearrangement joins TRBV20-1 to TRBJ1-2, with 7 bases lining up with TRBD1. The CDR3 runs to 16 residues. Germline CDR1 reads DFQATT; CDR2 reads SNEGSKA (reference sequence). J gave up 6 bases and V 2 bases, and 15 bases lay outside the gene matches. CDR3 in amino acids: CSARPNSGQAENGYTF. DNA for the CDR3: TGCAGTGCTAGACCTAACTCTGGACAGGCCGAGAATGGCTACACCTTC.

The CDR3 reads CASNPRGWRNEKLFF. The CDR3 nucleotides read TGCGCCAGCAACCCGCGGGGTTGGCGTAATGAAAAACTGTTTTTT. This chain uses TRBV5-1 with TRBJ1-4; D gene uncertain. The CDR3 totals 15 residues. From germline, CDR1 is SGHRS and CDR2 YFSETQ. V dropped 6 bases and J dropped 4 bases, with 16 bases sitting between them. Drawing the rest from reference TRBV5-1 and TRBJ1-4, the complete variable domain is KAGVTQTPRYLIKTRGQQVTLSCSPISGHRSVSWYQQTPGQGLQFLFEYFSETQRNKGNFPGRFSGRQFSNSRSEMNVSTLELGDSALYLCASNPRGWRNEKLFFGSGTQLSVL.

In the case of this clonotype: The junction does not match germline at one end; this may be a read error. The genes are TRBV27 and TRBJ1-2; no clear D. Germline values: CDR1 MNHEY, CDR2 SMNVEV (reference sequence). The CDR3 sequence is 15 residues long. The CDR3 bases are TGTGCCCGCAGTCCTCGCCGTGACGTGGGATATGGCTACACCTTC. Amino acid sequence: CARSPRRDVGYGYTF.

This chain joins TRBV9 and TRBJ2-6; 8 bases fit TRBD1. V lost 5 bases, J lost 2 bases, and 9 bases stayed unmatched. The CDR3 covers 17 residues. Germline-derived CDR1 and CDR2 are SGDLS and YYNGEE. CDR3 DNA sequence: TGTGCCAGCAGTACACAGACAGGGGTCCCTGGGGCCAACGTCCTGACTTTC. This encodes CASSTQTGVPGANVLTF.

This chain links TRBV5-5 with TRBJ1-1; 10 bases are shared with TRBD1. V was clipped by 1 base and J by 4 bases; unmatched bases: 4. The CDR3 contains 15 residues. Germline lookup yields CDR1 SGHKS and CDR2 YYEKEE (reference sequence). The CDR3 coding sequence is TGTGCCAGCAGCTTGTCCAGACAGGGGGCCACTGAAGCTTTCTTT. It specifies CASSLSRQGATEAFF.

This clonotype was recorded a few times. A much larger clone lies a single base off, so this may be a read error. The chain is built from TRBV14 and TRBJ2-1; D gene ambiguous. Germline lookup yields CDR1 SGHDN and CDR2 FVKESK. The CDR3 extends over 12 amino acids. The V gene lost 2 bases and the J gene lost 2 bases, with 1 base spanning the gap. The CDR3 spells CASSQPYNEQFF. CDR3 sequence (DNA): TGTGCCAGCAGCCAACCCTACAATGAGCAGTTCTTC.

The chain couples TRBV4-2 to TRBJ2-7; D call uncertain. Germline V gene lookup returns CDR1 LGHNA and CDR2 YNFKEQ. The CDR3 consists of 15 residues. Trimming stripped 0 bases from V and 0 bases from J, with 9 bases between. CDR3 sequence reads: CASSQDAGSSYEQYF. The CDR3 bases are TGTGCCAGCAGCCAAGACGCAGGTTCCTCCTACGAGCAGTACTTC.

The rearrangement uses TRBV13 and TRBJ2-7; 8 bases match TRBD1. The CDR3 has 14 amino acids. Germline V gene sequence: CDR1 PRHDT, CDR2 FYEKMQ (reference sequence). CDR3 region: CAVLGDRTSYEQYF. The CDR3 coding sequence is TGTGCAGTCTTGGGGGACAGGACCTCCTACGAGCAGTACTTC.

This clonotype was seen a few times. The genes are TRBV28 and TRBJ2-5, with a weak D call TRBD1 (6 bases). V was cut by 2 bases and J by 2 bases, with 18 bases left in between. The CDR3 has 17 amino acids. Germline loops: CDR1 MDHEN, CDR2 SYDVKM. CDR3 loop: CASSLAHQRTEQETQYF. The CDR3 DNA follows: TGTGCCAGCAGTTTAGCCCACCAAAGGACAGAACAAGAGACCCAGTACTTC.

The rearrangement joins TRBV11-3 to TRBJ1-2; 10 bases map to TRBD1. Germline CDR1 reads SGHNT; CDR2 reads YENEEA. V trimming: 6 bases; J trimming: 4 bases; junction bases outside the gene matches: 5. The CDR3 has 14 residues. CDR3 sequence (DNA): TGTGCCAGCAGTCGACAGGGGGCTTTCTATGGCTACACCTTC. Its protein product is CASSRQGAFYGYTF.